This T cell receptor beta chain was sequenced during a study of cytomegalovirus exposure and HLA in healthy donors. The repertoire was sequenced with immunoSEQ multiplex PCR; TCRdb's copy has only in-frame clones and lacks some. The sample holds 150,000 or so clones; 85% to 90% are singletons and the top ten take 2.5% to 4%. This CDR3 spans 15 amino acids. Germline V gives CDR1 KGHSH, CDR2 LQKENI. With 2 bases removed from V and 8 bases from J, the gap between germline ends came to 15 bases. Source material: PBMCs. The chain has TRBV18 and TRBJ1-4, with TRBD1 as a possible D gene (5 bases). The receptor's source is a woman in her late teens or twenties in good health and CMV-seropositive. This chain's CDR3 is CASSPVSRAQEKLFF. DNA of the CDR3: TGTGCCAGCTCACCAGTATCCAGGGCTCAAGAAAAACTGTTTTTT.